The 14 T cell receptor beta chains below were found in one sample sequenced in a study of shared clonotypes between healthy human individuals. Here immunoSEQ multiplex PCR was the method, and the copy in TCRdb shows in-frame clones only, minus some. The sample lists millions of clones; roughly 92% were seen once. Sequencing input: naive CD4+ T cells sorted from blood. Stated subset: CD45RA+ positively selected. The origin of the receptors is a young man in good health.

The genes are TRBV2 and TRBJ2-5; D may be TRBD1 or TRBD2 (5 bases each). The CDR3 is 13 residues long. The germline CDR1 and CDR2 sequences are SNHLY and FYNNEI. Trimming took 3 bases from V and 3 from J, leaving 8 bases between them. CDR3 residues: CASSDEGKETQYF. DNA of the CDR3: TGTGCCAGCAGTGATGAGGGGAAAGAGACCCAGTACTTC.

In this sample, this clone turned up once. This chain connects TRBV11-3 to TRBJ2-2; D gene ambiguous. V dropped 11 bases and J dropped 0 bases, with 13 bases sitting between them. Per germline, CDR1 SGHNT and CDR2 YENEEA. CDR3 length: 14 amino acids. The CDR3 here is CASGREPNTGELFF. CDR3 nucleotide sequence: TGTGCCTCCGGGCGCGAACCGAACACCGGGGAGCTGTTTTTT. Filled out from reference TRBV11-3 and TRBJ2-2, the complete variable domain reads EAGVVQSPRYKIIEKKQPVAFWCNPISGHNTLYWYLQNLGQGPELLIRYENEEAVDDSQLPKDRFSAERLKGVDSTLKIQPAELGDSAVYLCASGREPNTGELFFGEGSRLTVL.

This rearrangement joins TRBV6-6 to TRBJ2-3; D may be TRBD1 (7 bases). Trimming shortened V by 8 bases and J by 3 bases, and 15 bases separated the two germline ends. The CDR3 extends over 14 amino acids. CDR1 MNHNY and CDR2 SVGAGI come from the germline V gene (reference sequence). CDR3 sequence: CASFRTGGTDTQYF. CDR3 DNA: TGTGCCAGCTTCCGGACAGGAGGGACAGATACGCAGTATTTT.

The rearrangement links TRBV13 to TRBJ2-1, with 7 bases fitting TRBD1. Trimming took 10 bases from V and 2 from J; bases not matched to a gene: 8. The CDR3 totals 14 residues. The germline V gene encodes CDR1 PRHDT and CDR2 FYEKMQ (reference sequence). CDR3 sequence: CATGTGTAYNEQFF. The CDR3 bases are TGTGCCACCGGGACCGGGACAGCCTACAATGAGCAGTTCTTC. Full variable domain (rest looked up from reference TRBV13 and TRBJ2-1): AAGVIQSPRHLIKEKRETATLKCYPIPRHDTVYWYQQGPGQDPQFLISFYEKMQSDKGSIPDRFSAQQFSDYHSELNMSSLELGDSALYFCATGTGTAYNEQFFGPGTRLTVL.

The chain employs TRBV11-2 and TRBJ2-3, with 9 positions matching TRBD1. Unmatched junction bases numbered 5, after V lost 4 bases and J lost 0 bases. CDR3 length: 16 residues. Germline values: CDR1 SGHAT, CDR2 FQNNGV. CDR3 nucleotides: TGTGCCAGCAGCTGGGGACAGGGCCTCAGCACAGATACGCAGTATTTT. It yields the protein CASSWGQGLSTDTQYF.

This clone turned up a few times. The chain uses TRBV5-1 and TRBJ2-7, with D perhaps TRBD1 (6 bases). Between the trimmed V and J ends, which lost 4 bases and 2 bases, there was a span of 10 bases. The CDR3 sequence is 13 residues long. The germline CDR1 and CDR2 sequences are SGHRS and YFSETQ. CDR3: CASSTDSAYEQYF. In DNA, the CDR3 is TGCGCCAGCAGCACGGACAGCGCCTACGAGCAGTACTTC.

The count of this clone is one. The chain links TRBV19 to TRBJ1-5; no reliable D call. Germline V gene data show CDR1 as LNHDA and CDR2 as SQIVND (reference sequence). V was pared by 7 bases and J by 6 bases, with 10 bases between. The CDR3 is made up of 12 amino acids. In DNA form, the CDR3 reads TGTGCCAGTAATACAGTGGGTCAGCCCCAGCATTTT. Translating it yields CASNTVGQPQHF.

The rearrangement uses TRBV6-5 and TRBJ1-2, with 9 positions matching TRBD1. This CDR3 has 14 residues. Germline V gives CDR1 MNHEY, CDR2 SVGAGI. V lost 4 bases to trimming and J lost 7 bases; unmatched junction nucleotides: 7. CDR3 residues: CASSSGTGSVGYTF. The CDR3 DNA reads as TGTGCCAGCAGTTCCGGGACAGGGTCCGTTGGCTACACCTTC.

For this clone: Distinct nucleotide sequences in the sample also encode this CDR3. The chain uses TRBV5-1 and TRBJ1-4; no reliable D call. CDR1 and CDR2 from the germline V gene are SGHRS and YFSETQ. The V end was cut by 0 bases, the J end by 8 bases, with 11 bases between. There are 14 residues in the CDR3. The CDR3 spells CASSLGGLGEKLFF. The CDR3 nucleotides read TGCGCCAGCAGCTTGGGTGGCTTGGGGGAAAAACTGTTTTTT.

The chain is built from TRBV18 and TRBJ1-1; D ambiguous. The CDR3 extends over 16 amino acids. The ends were cut back, 2 bases at V and 3 bases at J, with 16 bases in the middle. Germline CDR1 KGHSH, CDR2 LQKENI. DNA of the CDR3: TGTGCCAGCTCACCATTGCCGGCAGGTGTAGACACTGAAGCTTTCTTT. Translation: CASSPLPAGVDTEAFF.

The chain couples TRBV19 to TRBJ1-1; 9 nucleotides line up with TRBD1. There are 16 residues in the CDR3. Germline trimming cut 1 base from V and 5 bases from J; bases unmatched to any gene: 8. Germline V CDR1 and CDR2: LNHDA, SQIVND (reference sequence). CDR3 DNA: TGTGCCAGTAGTATAGGCAGGGACAGGGAGGAAACTGAAGCTTTCTTT. Translated: CASSIGRDREETEAFF.

J is TRBJ1-1 and V is TRBV7-9; weak D call: TRBD1 (6 bases). The CDR3 is made up of 16 amino acids. Germline V gene sequence: CDR1 SEHNR, CDR2 FQNEAQ (reference sequence). Trimming removed 2 bases from V and 0 bases from J, with 13 bases in between. In DNA, the CDR3 is TGTGCCAGCAGCTTACCCACAGGGCACATGAACACTGAAGCTTTCTTT. Residues: CASSLPTGHMNTEAFF.

V is TRBV15 and J is TRBJ2-1; D is perhaps TRBD2 (5 bases). V shed 4 bases and J shed 0 bases, with 10 bases lying between them. The CDR3 loop spans 15 amino acids. The V gene's germline CDR1 is LNHNV and CDR2 YYDKDF (reference sequence). For the CDR3, the DNA is TGTGCCACCAGCAAGGTGGACTTCTCCTACAATGAGCAGTTCTTC. Translated, it gives CATSKVDFSYNEQFF.

Remarks on this clone: The sample holds other DNA sequences that translate to the same CDR3. The rearrangement uses TRBV7-6 and TRBJ2-3; D unclear. V lost 5 bases, J lost 1 base, and 7 bases lay in between. This CDR3 region has 13 residues. Germline loops: CDR1 SGHVS, CDR2 FNYEAQ. CDR3 sequence (DNA): TGTGCCAGCAGCCTCGTGGGCACAGATACGCAGTATTTT. Protein: CASSLVGTDTQYF.